The 23 T cell receptor beta chains below were found in one sample sequenced in a study of CD8 T cells in ankylosing spondylitis. TCRdb ran MiXCR on the 5' RACE reads and lists one entry per CDR3 protein. This sample yields just under 550,000 distinct CDR3 sequences, of which over 9.5% are seen a single time; almost 7% belongs to the top ten. No antigen has been assigned to these receptors. Findings of the study overall: A TCR beta motif of fewer than ten highly homologous variants seemed to mark ankylosing spondylitis blood.

The source material was blood, either unsorted or a sorted T cell fraction (not recorded which). These receptors came from a male donor with ankylosing spondylitis.

The chain has TRBV7-2 and TRBJ1-2; 7 bases match TRBD1. The CDR3 is 13 amino acids. V lost 6 bases to trimming and J lost 6 bases; unmatched junction nucleotides: 7. CDR1 and CDR2 from the germline V gene are SGHTA and FQGNSA. CDR3 coding DNA: TGTGCCAGCAGGACGACAGGGTCGAATGGCTACACCTTC. Translating gives CASRTTGSNGYTF.

V and J are TRBV5-6 and TRBJ2-1; 10 nucleotides align to TRBD1. Germline V CDR1 and CDR2: SGHDT, YYEEEE. J was trimmed by 5 bases and V by 3 bases; bases with no gene match: 8. The CDR3 has 16 residues. CDR3: CASSSRAGTGDNEQFF. The CDR3 bases are TGTGCCAGCAGCTCCCGTGCCGGGACAGGGGACAATGAGCAGTTCTTC.

V is TRBV20-1 and J is TRBJ2-3, with unresolved D. The CDR3 loop spans 12 amino acids. Germline V gives CDR1 DFQATT, CDR2 SNEGSKA (reference sequence). The V end was cut by 3 bases, the J end by 4 bases, with 8 bases between. CDR3 region: CSASPRADTQYF. Written as DNA, the CDR3 is TGCAGTGCTAGTCCAAGGGCAGATACGCAGTATTTT.

The sample holds many counts of this clonotype. The chain combines TRBV5-1 with TRBJ2-5, with 8 bases fitting TRBD1. The CDR3 is 13 amino acids. V lost 4 bases and J lost 4; bases outside the gene matches: 3. Germline V gene data show CDR1 as SGHRS and CDR2 as YFSETQ. The CDR3, as DNA: TGCGCCAGCAGCCAACAGGGGGGAGAGACCCAGTACTTC. It translates to CASSQQGGETQYF.

This clonotype occurred a few times. V gene TRBV20-1 combines with J gene TRBJ2-1; 7 positions match TRBD2. V lost 5 bases to trimming and J lost 7 bases; unmatched junction nucleotides: 11. Looked up from germline, CDR1 is DFQATT and CDR2 is SNEGSKA (reference sequence). The CDR3 loop spans 14 amino acids. The CDR3 DNA sequence: TGCAGTGCTCTAGCCTTCTTTAGCGGGAATGAGCAGTTCTTC. Translation: CSALAFFSGNEQFF.

CDR3: CASSRTSGPRRGETQYF. The DNA of the CDR3 is TGTGCCAGCAGCCGGACTAGCGGCCCACGGAGAGGAGAGACCCAGTACTTC. The V and J genes are TRBV7-9 and TRBJ2-5; 10 bases agree with TRBD2. The V gene end was trimmed by 5 bases and the J gene end by 4 bases; junction bases not matched to a gene: 13. The CDR3 extends over 17 amino acids. The V gene's germline CDR1 is SEHNR and CDR2 FQNEAQ (reference sequence). Full variable domain (remainder filled in from reference TRBV7-9 and TRBJ2-5): DTGVSQNPRHKITKRGQNVTFRCDPISEHNRLYWYRQTLGQGPEFLTYFQNEAQLEKSRLLSDRFSAERPKGSFSTLEIQRTEQGDSAMYLCASSRTSGPRRGETQYFGPGTRLLVL.

The chain joins TRBV15 to TRBJ1-2; D may be TRBD1 (5 bases). V lost 5 bases and J 5 bases, leaving 30 bases between the germline ends. The CDR3 sequence is 19 residues long. In germline, CDR1 is LNHNV, CDR2 YYDKDF (reference sequence). CDR3 sequence: CATSSSRGGFRIGAYGYTF. The CDR3 nucleotides read TGTGCCACCAGCTCATCTCGTGGAGGGTTTCGCATAGGGGCATATGGCTACACCTTC.

This clonotype was counted only a few times. This chain uses TRBV20-1 with TRBJ2-1; perhaps TRBD1 as D (6 bases). The CDR3 is 15 residues long. The germline V and J ends were trimmed by 3 bases and 0 bases, with 12 bases remaining between them. Germline CDR1 DFQATT, CDR2 SNEGSKA (reference sequence). Written as DNA, the CDR3 is TGCAGTGCTAGGGACAGTTCGAGCTCCTACAATGAGCAGTTCTTC. Protein: CSARDSSSSYNEQFF.

This clonotype was counted ten times or more. J is TRBJ2-1 and V is TRBV5-1; TRBD1 might be the D (6 bases). Looked up from germline, CDR1 is SGHRS and CDR2 is YFSETQ. CDR3 length: 15 residues. With 0 bases removed from V and 4 bases from J, the gap between germline ends came to 11 bases. CDR3 sequence: CASSLAGDNYNEQFF. Written as DNA, the CDR3 is TGCGCCAGCAGCTTGGCCGGGGACAATTACAATGAGCAGTTCTTC.

The V gene is TRBV3-1, the J gene TRBJ2-3, with D perhaps matching TRBD2 (6 bases). V lost 4 bases, J lost 3 bases, and 17 bases lay in between. The CDR3 totals 16 residues. The V gene's germline CDR1 is LGHDT and CDR2 YNNKEL (reference sequence). Here the CDR3 DNA reads TGTGCCAGCAGCCCCGGGGGACCGCTTAGGACAGATACGCAGTATTTT. Translated, it gives CASSPGGPLRTDTQYF.

This clonotype was detected only a few times. The gene calls are TRBV6-1 and TRBJ2-7, with TRBD1 matching 8 bases. V dropped 2 bases and J dropped 2; count of bases not matched to a gene: 2. This CDR3 comprises 14 residues. From germline, CDR1 is MNHNS and CDR2 SASEGT. The CDR3 here is CASSEFRGPYEQYV. In DNA, the CDR3 is TGTGCCAGCAGTGAATTCAGGGGGCCCTACGAGCAGTACGTC.

The J gene is TRBJ1-2, the V gene TRBV12-3 or TRBV12-4; TRBD1 might be the D (5 bases). CDR3 size: 14 residues. V was clipped by 2 bases and J by 8 bases, with 15 bases between them. CDR3 loop: CASSLRPRDDGYTF. CDR3 coding DNA: TGTGCCAGCAGTTTAAGGCCTCGGGACGACGGCTACACCTTC.

This clonotype has ten or more counts. The rearrangement joins TRBV29-1 to TRBJ2-2; no clear D gene. Germline values: CDR1 SQVTM, CDR2 ANQGSEA. The CDR3 spans 14 residues. Between the trimmed V and J ends, which lost 4 bases and 3 bases, there was a span of 12 bases. CDR3 coding DNA: TGCAGCGTTGCTCAGCCGCTACACACCGGGGAGCTGTTTTTT. Residues: CSVAQPLHTGELFF.

The chain couples TRBV15 to TRBJ2-7; TRBD2 matches at 13 bases. Germline-derived CDR1 and CDR2 are LNHNV and YYDKDF (reference sequence). After removal of 0 bases from V and 1 base from J, the junction contained 9 bases not matched to a gene. The CDR3 runs 19 residues. The CDR3 protein is CATSRDLGLAGDRSYEQYF. CDR3 bases: TGTGCCACCAGCAGAGATCTAGGACTAGCGGGAGATCGGTCCTACGAGCAGTACTTC.

This clonotype was observed a few times. The chain couples TRBV5-1 to TRBJ1-2; possibly TRBD1 for D (6 bases). The CDR3 has 15 amino acids. Germline-derived CDR1 and CDR2 are SGHRS and YFSETQ. V was trimmed by 1 base and J by 2 bases, leaving 12 bases between them. CDR3 DNA sequence: TGCGCCAGCAGCTTGCTTGGACAGATCAACTATGGCTACACCTTC. Its protein product is CASSLLGQINYGYTF.

The V call is TRBV18, the J call TRBJ1-3, with D unclear. The germline CDR1 and CDR2 sequences are KGHSH and LQKENI. This CDR3 is built from 15 residues. With 3 bases removed from V and 2 bases from J, the gap between germline ends came to 11 bases. CDR3 loop: CASSPDGSTGNTIYF. In DNA form, the CDR3 reads TGTGCCAGCTCACCTGACGGTTCGACTGGAAACACCATATATTTT. Supplemented by reference TRBV18 and TRBJ1-3, the full variable domain reads NAGVMQNPRHLVRRRGQEARLRCSPMKGHSHVYWYRQLPEEGLKFMVYLQKENIIDESGMPKERFSAEFPKEGPSILRIQQVVRGDSAAYFCASSPDGSTGNTIYFGEGSWLTVV.

This chain connects TRBV7-2 to TRBJ2-2, with 9 bases that match TRBD2. The CDR3 totals 19 residues. The ends lost 0 bases at V and 6 bases at J; junction bases unmatched: 14. Germline assignment: CDR1 SGHTA and CDR2 FQGNSA. The CDR3 DNA follows: TGTGCCAGCAGCTTAGCGAAATTCGGGGCGGGAGGGCCCGCCGGGGAGCTGTTTTTT. Encoded protein: CASSLAKFGAGGPAGELFF.

This chain joins TRBV5-1 and TRBJ1-2, with 10 positions matching TRBD1. Germline V CDR1 and CDR2: SGHRS, YFSETQ. V was pared by 5 bases and J by 2 bases, with 6 bases of the junction left unmatched. This CDR3 has 15 amino acids. The DNA for the CDR3 is TGCGCCAGCAGTCGCCGGACAGGGGGAAACTATGGCTACACCTTC. This gives the protein CASSRRTGGNYGYTF.

This clonotype has more than one count but fewer than ten. This chain uses TRBV12-3 or TRBV12-4 with TRBJ1-5; D gene uncertain. V lost 2 bases, J lost 4 bases, and 18 bases lay in between. This CDR3 comprises 17 residues. CDR3 nucleotides: TGTGCCAGCAGTTTACGGCCAGTTGGGGTTGGGAATCAGCCCCAGCATTTT. This sequence encodes CASSLRPVGVGNQPQHF.

The rearrangement joins TRBV5-6 to TRBJ1-3; the match to TRBD1 covers 9 bases. Germline V lookup: CDR1 SGHDT, CDR2 YYEEEE. Germline trimming cut 4 bases from V and 5 bases from J; bases unmatched to any gene: 4. This CDR3 is 14 amino acids long. CDR3 protein: CASSDTGGRNTIYF. The DNA for the CDR3 is TGTGCCAGCAGCGATACAGGGGGCCGAAACACCATATATTTT.

This clonotype was detected only a few times. This chain uses TRBV29-1 with TRBJ2-3; 9 nucleotides line up with TRBD1. From germline, CDR1 is SQVTM and CDR2 ANQGSEA. Unmatched junction bases numbered 0, after V lost 4 bases and J lost 4 bases. The CDR3 runs to 12 residues. CDR3 protein: CSVGQGADTQYF. The DNA for the CDR3 is TGCAGCGTTGGACAGGGGGCAGATACGCAGTATTTT.

This clonotype was counted a few times. The chain combines TRBV6-5 with TRBJ1-2; 9 nucleotides agree with TRBD1. CDR1 and CDR2 (germline): MNHEY, SVGAGI. V dropped 3 bases and J dropped 4; count of bases not matched to a gene: 6. The CDR3 is 15 residues long. The CDR3 DNA is TGTGCCAGCAGTTATCCGACAGGGGGAGGCTATGGCTACACCTTC. Amino acids: CASSYPTGGGYGYTF.

This clonotype was detected a few times. The V gene is TRBV5-6, the J gene TRBJ2-3; 10 positions match TRBD2. The germline gives CDR1 SGHDT, CDR2 YYEEEE. The V gene end was trimmed by 4 bases and the J gene end by 4 bases; junction bases not matched to a gene: 9. The CDR3 has 16 residues. The CDR3: CASSIPSGSRADTQYF. The CDR3 nucleotides read TGTGCCAGCAGCATCCCTAGCGGGAGTAGGGCAGATACGCAGTATTTT.